The 11 T cell receptor beta chains presented below share a single source sample, sequenced in a study of cytomegalovirus exposure and HLA in healthy donors. 60 Vbeta and 13 Jbeta primers were used in PCR. TCRdb keeps only in-frame clones here, not all; method: immunoSEQ multiplex PCR. The table includes 200,000 to 250,000 clones, about 83% detected once. Material for sequencing was PBMCs. These receptors all come from a human donor in good health.

This clone has just a few counts. This chain joins TRBV7-6 and TRBJ2-1; 10 bases are shared with TRBD1. The CDR3 runs 16 residues. V gave up 5 bases and J gave up 0 bases; unmatched junction bases: 4. Germline values: CDR1 SGHVS, CDR2 FNYEAQ. The CDR3: CASSPRTGGSYNEQFF. Written as DNA, the CDR3 is TGTGCCAGCAGCCCGAGGACAGGGGGCTCCTACAATGAGCAGTTCTTC.

The rearrangement uses TRBV5-1 and TRBJ1-4; 8 nucleotides line up with TRBD1. This CDR3 contains 16 residues. The V segment lost 0 bases and the J segment 8 bases; nucleotides outside the gene matches: 9. Germline V CDR1 and CDR2: SGHRS, YFSETQ. CDR3 sequence reads: CASSLEIRGRSEKLFF. CDR3 nucleotide sequence: TGCGCCAGCAGCTTGGAGATCAGGGGGCGTTCAGAAAAACTGTTTTTT.

CDR3 protein: CASSEGGEEQFF. In DNA, the CDR3 is TGTGCCAGCAGTGAGGGAGGGGAAGAGCAGTTCTTC. The V call is TRBV7-9, the J call TRBJ2-1; 7 bases agree with TRBD2. Germline lookup yields CDR1 SEHNR and CDR2 FQNEAQ (reference sequence). Trimming removed 6 bases from V and 10 bases from J; junction bases left unmatched: 6. This CDR3 region has 12 residues.

The chain has TRBV5-6 and TRBJ2-5, with TRBD1 identical over 10 bases. Germline V gene data show CDR1 as SGHDT and CDR2 as YYEEEE. V gave up 0 bases and J gave up 11 bases; unmatched junction bases: 7. The CDR3 loop spans 14 amino acids. The CDR3 DNA reads as TGTGCCAGCAGCTTGGAGACAGGGGGCAGAGAGCAGTACTTC. Translation gives CASSLETGGREQYF.

On this clone itself: The junction and the germline gene differ at one end; a read error may be behind it. The chain combines TRBV4-1 with TRBJ1-2, with 9 bases matching TRBD1. This CDR3 spans 15 amino acids. Germline lookup yields CDR1 MGHRA and CDR2 YSYEKL. This CDR3 is CASSPTGQGSYGYTF. The CDR3 nucleotides read TGCGCCAGCAGCCCCACGGGACAGGGAAGCTATGGCTACACTTTC.

The V gene is TRBV7-9, the J gene TRBJ1-1; D not certain. Germline CDR1 SEHNR, CDR2 FQNEAQ (reference sequence). This CDR3 comprises 14 residues. The V and J ends lost 0 bases and 3 bases respectively, with 8 bases between them. CDR3 bases: TGTGCCAGCAGCTTAGCTGCCCGCGACACTGAAGCTTTCTTT. This gives the protein CASSLAARDTEAFF.

The chain employs TRBV5-3 and TRBJ1-5; D might be TRBD1 (6 bases). TRBV5-3 is classed as an ORF, of uncertain function. The CDR3 length is 16 residues. The V end was cut by 3 bases, the J end by 8 bases, with 21 bases between. The CDR3 reads CARSSRWTEEVEPQHF. CDR3 DNA: TGTGCCAGAAGCTCGCGATGGACAGAGGAGGTAGAGCCCCAGCATTTT.

The chain couples TRBV13 to TRBJ2-5, with 10 bases identical to TRBD1. V gave up 0 bases and J gave up 5 bases; unmatched junction bases: 6. CDR3 length: 16 amino acids. The germline V gene encodes CDR1 PRHDT and CDR2 FYEKMQ (reference sequence). CDR3 amino acids: CASSLGEGQGRETQYF. The CDR3 nucleotides read TGTGCCAGCAGCTTAGGCGAGGGACAGGGGCGCGAGACCCAGTACTTC.

V usage is TRBV7-3 and J usage is TRBJ2-7; weak D call: TRBD1 (7 bases). Trimming removed 3 bases from V and 4 bases from J, with 13 bases in between. Germline V CDR1 and CDR2: SGHTA, FQGTGA. The CDR3 sequence is 14 residues long. CDR3 residues: CASSFQGGTYEQYF. Written as DNA, the CDR3 is TGTGCCAGCAGCTTCCAGGGGGGAACGTACGAGCAGTACTTC.

In DNA form, the CDR3 reads TGTGCCAGCAACAAACCACCGGGACAGGGAATCTCCTATAATTCACCCCTCCACTTT. It yields the protein CASNKPPGQGISYNSPLHF. This chain links TRBV28 with TRBJ1-6, with TRBD1 identical over 9 bases. This CDR3 comprises 19 residues. V shed 7 bases and J 0 bases; nucleotides not matched to a gene: 13. Germline CDR1 reads MDHEN; CDR2 reads SYDVKM. Drawing the rest from reference TRBV28 and TRBJ1-6, the complete variable domain is DVKVTQSSRYLVKRTGEKVFLECVQDMDHENMFWYRQDPGLGLRLIYFSYDVKMKEKGDIPEGYSVSREKKERFSLILESASTNQTSMYLCASNKPPGQGISYNSPLHFGNGTRLTVT.

The chain recombines TRBV6-1 with TRBJ2-2, with TRBD1 matching over 7 bases. The CDR3 covers 15 residues. Germline V gene data show CDR1 as MNHNS and CDR2 as SASEGT. Germline trimming cut 6 bases from V and 0 bases from J; bases unmatched to any gene: 4. The DNA of the CDR3 is TGTGCCAGCAGACCCGGGACAGCGAACACCGGGGAGCTGTTTTTT. Translated, it gives CASRPGTANTGELFF.